This T cell receptor beta chain comes out of a study of T cell repertoires in cytomegalovirus infection. The CDR3 length is 14 residues. V lost 5 bases, J lost 1 base, and 9 bases lay in between. Germline CDR1 is SGHTA and CDR2 is FQGNSA. TCRdb reprocessed the reads with MiXCR, giving one entry per CDR3 protein. The sample includes about 360,000 distinct CDR3 sequences, 15% to 20% of them seen just once. What was sequenced was PBMCs. The clonotype originates from a human donor in good health (CMV status not recorded). Some clones in this sample may be carry-over from other donors' samples. The V and J genes are TRBV7-2 and TRBJ1-5, with unresolved D. In DNA, the CDR3 is TGTGCCAGCAGCCCCATCTTGAGCAATCAGCCCCAGCATTTT. This sequence encodes CASSPILSNQPQHF. Supplemented by reference TRBV7-2 and TRBJ1-5, the full variable domain reads GAGVSQSPSNKVTEKGKDVELRCDPISGHTALYWYRQSLGQGLEFLIYFQGNSAPDKSGLPSDRFSAERTGGSVSTLTIQRTQQEDSAVYLCASSPILSNQPQHFGDGTRLSIL.